This TCR beta chain was sequenced in a study of blood T cell repertoires in COVID-19. Across the whole study: Spain, Italy and the United States supplied samples that represented acute and convalescent COVID-19.

Patients of the Seattle cohort, enrolled during active infection, were followed longitudinally. The J segment lost 6 bases and the V segment lost 0 bases, leaving 6 bases of the junction unmatched. This CDR3 is built from 16 residues. CDR1 and CDR2 (germline): WNHNN, SYGVQD (reference sequence). Study processing details: The assay estimated nucleated cells by amplifying reference gene primers. Clones were sequenced by immunoSEQ multiplex PCR, and TCRdb holds only the in-frame ones, with some missing. V and J calls and clone size are as listed in that table; D and trimming were resolved from the DNA. The sample includes some 110,000 clones, approximately 74% of them seen just once.

This clonotype was obtained from a man older than 75 with COVID-19, enrolled during active disease. This chain connects TRBV10-1 to TRBJ2-1; 9 bases align to TRBD2. The sequencing input was peripheral blood. As DNA, the CDR3 is TGCGCCAGCAGTGAGTCGAGAATAGCGGGGGCCAATGAGCAGTTCTTC. Amino acids: CASSESRIAGANEQFF.